A selection of T cell receptor beta chains follows, all from one sample in a study of OX40 agonist ivuxolimab in advanced cancers. TCRdb's copy holds only in-frame clones and misses some; the assay was immunoSEQ multiplex PCR. The sample has around 20,000 clones; around 80% are singletons. The input for sequencing was CD4+ or CD8+ T cells sorted from blood, taken in a trial of the OX40 agonist ivuxolimab. Receptor source: an adult with an advanced solid tumor such as melanoma, head and neck, liver or kidney cancer. CDR3s include the opening cysteine and the closing phenylalanine or tryptophan. Fields, in order: D gene, V gene, J gene, CDR3 protein. D genes are given only for firm matches.

-,TRBV11-3,TRBJ1-4,CASRKIATNEKLFF
TRBD2,TRBV7-3,TRBJ2-2,CASSRSGGNTGELFF
TRBD1,TRBV7-9,TRBJ1-5,CASSRGTGMLDQPQHF
-,TRBV9,TRBJ1-2,CASSPYREGAGYTF
-,TRBV7-2,TRBJ2-5,CASSLEGVVIETQYF
-,TRBV7-3,TRBJ2-3,CASSQGILNTQYF
-,TRBV27,TRBJ1-4,CASSSPFDRNEKLFF
TRBD2,TRBV7-2,TRBJ2-5,CASSLSGTSGGALETQYF
TRBD1,TRBV5-1,TRBJ2-2,CASSLLTGSGELFF
-,TRBV18,TRBJ2-2,CASSPGQANTGELFF
-,TRBV7-7,TRBJ2-2,CASSLGASANTGELFF
-,TRBV2,TRBJ2-3,CASSALPRDTQYF
-,TRBV7-3,TRBJ2-1,CASSLVASVYNEQFF
-,TRBV29-1,TRBJ2-7,CSVEVNSYEQYF
-,TRBV18,TRBJ2-1,CASSRDRYEQFF
TRBD2,TRBV5-4,TRBJ2-5,CASSSRGGETQYF
-,TRBV29-1,TRBJ2-5,CSVSSWSGQETQYF